This TCR beta chain was identified during a study of blood T cell repertoires in COVID-19 (dated by TCRdb to about 2020). About the investigation overall: The collaborator samples originated in the United States, Italy and Spain and spanned the acute and convalescent phases of COVID-19. The prospective study material was composed of cDNA or gDNA derived from T cells, B-cell-depleted T cells, or PBMCs. Subjects who had been exposed to COVID-19, were actively infected with it, or had recovered from it provided the deeply sampled blood TCRbeta repertoires that made up the dataset. The repertoires were made available in a free public database intended to serve as a resource for research on the immune response to SARS-CoV-2. Samples were obtained from the ongoing ImmuneRACE study (first 160 participants) and from 1,000 to 1,500 subjects provided by 6 global collaborators. The sample metadata nearly always contained a de-identified subject ID, COVID-19 status, age in years and sex. HLA class I and class II types, where available, came from metadata supplied by the sample provider rather than from assay-based typing.

With regard to this clone: There is no known antigen for this receptor. The record has no base qualities; no much larger clone is one base away.

TCRbeta CDR3 regions were amplified from genomic DNA by means of the immunoSEQ Assay, a bias-controlled multiplex PCR. For the original study's pipeline: Within the assay, amplification of reference gene primers was used to estimate how many nucleated cells each sample contained. To quantify the absolute abundance of each unique TCRbeta CDR3 rearrangement, sequence reads were collapsed and filtered. For each sample, productive Simpson clonality was calculated as the square root of Simpson's diversity index across productive rearrangements. What TCRdb holds here is the immuneACCESS table cut down to in-frame rearrangements. Part of the clones is not present; checked against another copy, under half of the missing clones reflect an unresolved V gene, and the others are unexplained. The V and J calls and the clone size are those of that table, but D and trimming were determined from the DNA. In all, the sample holds fewer than 200,000 clones, and about 88% of those were seen once. In total, the top ten clones hold roughly 25% of the sample.

Germline trimming amounts to 2 bases on V and 1 base on J, with 0 as the count of junction bases outside the gene matches. CDR1 and CDR2 are drawn from the germline V gene (reference sequence): SEHNR, FQNEAQ. The CDR3 runs 15 residues from the cysteine to the phenylalanine. Only the CDR3 region is kept as DNA, spanning 45 bases read in frame from base 1. Each collaborating institution followed its own protocols to collect whole blood in K2EDTA tubes. For TCRbeta analysis, collaborator samples were shipped as frozen whole blood, as isolated PBMCs, or as DNA extracted from either sample type. The research as a whole found: The amount of clinical and demographic metadata varied by source and participant and was provided uncurated.

The receptor's source is a man aged 55-75 years with acute or convalescent COVID-19. The chain joins TRBV7-9 to TRBJ2-3, with TRBD2 identical over 10 junction bases. Sequenced input: peripheral blood. CDR3 sequence: CASSLLAGGTDTQYF. The base sequence is TGTGCCAGCAGCTTACTAGCGGGGGGCACAGATACGCAGTATTTT.